This T cell receptor beta chain originates from a study of beta chain features in type 1 diabetes. J gave up 5 bases and V 0 bases, and 4 bases lay outside the gene matches. Per the germline V gene, CDR1 is SGDLS and CDR2 is YYNGEE. There are 14 residues in the CDR3. A remark on this clone: As yet, its antigen is unknown.

Investigators reverse transcribed all isolated RNA, so they sequenced expressed TCRB transcripts. Data came from immunoSEQ multiplex PCR; TCRdb stores just in-frame clones and leaves some out. Found here are roughly 150,000 clones, about 7.3% of them singletons; the top ten hold about 0.6%. Whole-study results and caveats: Type 1 diabetes patients had VDJ junctions that carried fewer insertions and more deletions. No resolution was reached here on whether HLA type influences TCRB rearrangement. PCR, the amplification step, might favor shorter templates, equally in patients and controls.

J is TRBJ2-5 and V is TRBV9; TRBD1 agrees at 7 bases. The specimen was central memory CD4+ T cells from blood. The TCR comes from a man aged 18 to 29 in good health. This chain's CDR3 is CASSVEGGWETQYF. CDR3 in DNA: TGTGCCAGCAGCGTAGAAGGGGGCTGGGAGACCCAGTACTTC.